This entry concerns a single T cell receptor (beta chain). These data come from a study of shared clonotypes between healthy human individuals. In the study overall: Contributing individuals were a couple of females and a few males aged 18 to 49.

This table comes from immunoSEQ multiplex PCR, and its TCRdb copy is limited to in-frame clones, with some not included. The top ten clones hold 1.4% to 1.5% of a sample with 850,000 to 1,200,000 clones, around 74% of them seen once. This sequence was found in a young man in good health. Sequencing input: memory CD4+ T cells sorted from blood. Regarding subset: CD45RA-negative fraction.

CDR3 residues: CASSPQLAGAGELFF. In nucleotides, the CDR3 is TGTGCCAGCTCACCCCAACTAGCGGGGGCCGGGGAGCTGTTTTTT. The chain is built from TRBV18 and TRBJ2-2; 11 bases line up with TRBD2. This CDR3 has 15 amino acids. V lost 3 bases, J lost 6 bases, and 3 bases stayed unmatched. Germline assignment: CDR1 KGHSH and CDR2 LQKENI.